The 27 T cell receptor beta chains given below trace back to one sample, sequenced in a study of T cell responses to AZD1222 COVID-19 vaccine. Assay used: immunoSEQ multiplex PCR; TCRdb lists only in-frame clones, some missing. The table records roughly 180,000 clones, approximately 94% of them present only once. The specimen was peripheral blood, collected on day 0 of AZD1222 vaccination. The receptors come from an adult in good health.

The J gene is TRBJ2-2, the V gene TRBV19; TRBD1 matches at 11 bases. This CDR3 has 17 amino acids. Germline V lookup: CDR1 LNHDA, CDR2 SQIVND (reference sequence). V gave up 5 bases and J gave up 0 bases; unmatched junction bases: 5. DNA for the CDR3: TGTGCCAGTAGTCCACGGACAGGGGGCGCGAACACCGGGGAGCTGTTTTTT. Its translation: CASSPRTGGANTGELFF.

The J gene is TRBJ1-5, the V gene TRBV19, with D hard to call. Germline loops: CDR1 LNHDA, CDR2 SQIVND (reference sequence). The CDR3 spans 14 residues. V shed 6 bases and J shed 0 bases, with 9 bases lying between them. CDR3 protein: CASRLAGSNQPQHF. Here the CDR3 DNA reads TGTGCCAGTAGATTGGCGGGTAGCAATCAGCCCCAGCATTTT. Full variable domain (outside the CDR3, taken from reference TRBV19 and TRBJ1-5): DGGITQSPKYLFRKEGQNVTLSCEQNLNHDAMYWYRQDPGQGLRLIYYSQIVNDFQKGDIAEGYSVSREKKESFPLTVTSAQKNPTAFYLCASRLAGSNQPQHFGDGTRLSIL.

The rearrangement uses TRBV27 and TRBJ1-2, with D hard to call. The CDR3 has 13 amino acids. Germline lookup yields CDR1 MNHEY and CDR2 SMNVEV (reference sequence). The V and J ends lost 2 bases and 0 bases respectively, with 4 bases between them. This CDR3 is CASSLQANYGYTF. The CDR3 coding sequence is TGTGCCAGCAGTTTACAGGCTAACTATGGCTACACCTTC.

V and J are TRBV5-8 and TRBJ2-5; 7 bases are shared with TRBD1. V lost 1 base, J lost 5 bases, and 8 bases stayed unmatched. The CDR3 length is 15 residues. CDR1 and CDR2 (germline): SGHTS, YDEGEE. The CDR3 bases are TGTGCCAGCAGCTTGCCCGACAGGGTCGCGGAGACCCAGTACTTC. This sequence encodes CASSLPDRVAETQYF.

The CDR3 spells CASSPQPPVGFQVYEQFF. DNA of the CDR3: TGTGCCAGCTCACCTCAGCCCCCGGTCGGGTTTCAGGTCTATGAGCAGTTCTTC. The rearrangement links TRBV18 to TRBJ2-1; D is unresolved. V was cut by 3 bases and J by 8 bases, with 26 bases left in between. This CDR3 is built from 18 residues. Germline CDR1 is KGHSH and CDR2 is LQKENI.

V gene TRBV28 combines with J gene TRBJ1-1, with D unresolved. Germline V lookup: CDR1 MDHEN, CDR2 SYDVKM. The CDR3 covers 15 residues. Trimming shortened V by 8 bases and J by 1 base, and 17 bases separated the two germline ends. The CDR3 nucleotides are TGTGCCAGCCTCCCCCAGATGGATCCGAACACTGAAGCTTTCTTT. It encodes CASLPQMDPNTEAFF.

The chain links TRBV5-1 to TRBJ1-4; 9 nucleotides line up with TRBD1. CDR1 and CDR2 from the germline V gene are SGHRS and YFSETQ. The ends lost 4 bases at V and 4 bases at J; junction bases unmatched: 2. The CDR3 is 14 residues long. CDR3 region: CASSGGQGNEKLFF. The DNA of the CDR3 is TGCGCCAGCAGCGGGGGACAGGGTAATGAAAAACTGTTTTTT.

Only one count was recorded for this clone. The J gene is TRBJ2-7, the V gene TRBV15; D remains unclear. The CDR3 runs 17 residues. With 0 bases removed from V and 0 bases from J, the gap between germline ends came to 15 bases. CDR1 is LNHNV and CDR2 is YYDKDF in the germline V gene (reference sequence). CDR3 DNA: TGTGCCACCAGCAGAGATCGAGGCAGCACCCTCTCCTACGAGCAGTACTTC. Translating it yields CATSRDRGSTLSYEQYF.

This clone appeared a single time. The V call is TRBV2, the J call TRBJ1-1; D is undetermined. Germline CDR1 is SNHLY and CDR2 is FYNNEI. Trimming removed 6 bases from V and 2 bases from J, with 7 bases in between. The CDR3 has 12 amino acids. CDR3 amino acids: CASREANTEAFF. CDR3 in DNA: TGTGCCAGCAGGGAGGCTAACACTGAAGCTTTCTTT.

This rearrangement joins TRBV25-1 to TRBJ1-1; D remains ambiguous. The length of the CDR3 is 13 residues. Germline V gene data show CDR1 as MGHDK and CDR2 as SYGVNS. Trimming cost V 1 base and J 3 bases, with 6 bases left between them. The CDR3 loop reads CASSESGDTEAFF. CDR3 in DNA: TGTGCCAGCAGTGAATCTGGGGACACTGAAGCTTTCTTT.

The chain links TRBV15 to TRBJ1-2; 7 bases are a match to TRBD1. The CDR3 consists of 14 residues. J lost 6 bases, V lost 1 base, and 5 bases had no gene match. Germline CDR1 is LNHNV and CDR2 is YYDKDF (reference sequence). This CDR3 is CATSRGTGVDGYTF. CDR3 DNA sequence: TGTGCCACCAGCAGAGGCACAGGGGTTGATGGCTACACCTTC.

The chain employs TRBV6-1 and TRBJ1-4; weak D call: TRBD1 (5 bases). Trimming took off 3 bases at V and 7 bases at J, with 15 bases between the two ends. Germline V gene lookup returns CDR1 MNHNS and CDR2 SASEGT. This CDR3 comprises 15 residues. CDR3 nucleotide sequence: TGTGCCAGCAGTGATAATCCAGGGAGGGCTGAAAAACTGTTTTTT. Translated, it gives CASSDNPGRAEKLFF.

The chain carries TRBV24-1 and TRBJ1-2; D call uncertain. Deletions cut 4 bases from V and 8 bases from J, with 13 bases between. Per germline, CDR1 KGHDR and CDR2 SFDVKD. The CDR3 extends over 13 amino acids. For the CDR3, the DNA is TGTGCCACCAGTGAGAACACGGGTCGGGGCTACACCTTC. This codes for CATSENTGRGYTF.

Remarks on this clone: The same CDR3 arises from other DNA sequences in this sample as well. V is TRBV7-9 and J is TRBJ1-5; unclear D gene. The CDR3 has 13 residues. V lost 1 base to trimming and J lost 5 bases, with 6 bases between them. Germline V gives CDR1 SEHNR, CDR2 FQNEAQ (reference sequence). The CDR3, as DNA: TGTGCCAGCAGCTTAGGCAGAGATCAGCCCCAGCATTTT. Translated: CASSLGRDQPQHF.

This chain uses TRBV30 with TRBJ2-3, with TRBD2 matching 9 bases. The CDR3 contains 15 residues. V lost 6 bases and J lost 4; bases outside the gene matches: 11. Germline lookup yields CDR1 GTSNPN and CDR2 SVGIG (reference sequence). CDR3 amino acids: CACLLAGLGADTQYF. CDR3 nucleotides: TGTGCCTGTTTACTAGCGGGTCTCGGAGCAGATACGCAGTATTTT.

This chain uses TRBV7-9 with TRBJ1-5, with a possible D match to TRBD1 (6 bases). Germline CDR1 and CDR2: SEHNR and FQNEAQ (reference sequence). V lost 1 base, J lost 4 bases, and 8 bases lay in between. The CDR3 has 14 residues. CDR3 sequence reads: CASSLGQGNQPQHF. The CDR3 region has the DNA TGTGCCAGCAGCTTAGGGCAGGGGAATCAGCCCCAGCATTTT.

The V call is TRBV19, the J call TRBJ2-7, with TRBD2 as a possible D gene (6 bases). Trimming pared 3 bases from V and 0 bases from J, leaving 12 bases between. CDR3 length: 15 amino acids. Germline CDR1 is LNHDA and CDR2 is SQIVND (reference sequence). The CDR3 bases are TGTGCCAGTAGTATTAGCGGTGTCCGCTCCTACGAGCAGTACTTC. As protein: CASSISGVRSYEQYF.

The V call is TRBV7-8, the J call TRBJ2-1; possible D gene TRBD2, 6 bases. The V end lost 5 bases, the J end lost 0 bases, and 14 bases lay between the germline ends. Germline assignment: CDR1 SGHVS and CDR2 FQNEAQ. The CDR3 is 16 residues long. The CDR3 DNA is TGTGCCAGCAGCCCACGGGGGAGTAGCTCCTACAATGAGCAGTTCTTC. Protein product: CASSPRGSSSYNEQFF. Drawing the rest from reference TRBV7-8 and TRBJ2-1, the complete variable domain is GAGVSQSPRYKVAKRGQDVALRCDPISGHVSLFWYQQALGQGPEFLTYFQNEAQLDKSGLPSDRFFAERPEGSVSTLKIQRTQQEDSAVYLCASSPRGSSSYNEQFFGPGTRLTVL.

The rearrangement joins TRBV10-2 to TRBJ1-2; D uncertain. Germline CDR1 reads WSHSY; CDR2 reads SAAADI. The CDR3 spans 14 residues. Deletions cut 2 bases from V and 2 bases from J, with 9 bases between. The CDR3 coding sequence is TGCGCCAGCAGTGAGATAGGAGGCAACTATGGCTACACCTTC. Translating it yields CASSEIGGNYGYTF.

J is TRBJ2-3 and V is TRBV3-1 (or the pseudogene TRBV3-2); 7 positions agree with TRBD2. The CDR3 runs 14 residues. CDR1 and CDR2 from the germline V gene are LGHDT and YNNKEL (reference sequence). Losses at the gene ends were 4 bases for V and 3 bases for J; bases not matched to a gene: 4. The CDR3 spells CASSRSGQTDTQYF. The CDR3 coding sequence is TGTGCCAGCAGCCGTAGCGGGCAGACAGATACGCAGTATTTT.

V and J are TRBV6-5 and TRBJ2-5; TRBD2 matches at 8 bases. The CDR3 has 14 amino acids. Germline V gives CDR1 MNHEY, CDR2 SVGAGI. V lost 6 bases and J lost 4; bases outside the gene matches: 7. The DNA of the CDR3 is TGTGCCAGCAGGGGGACTAGAATATCAGAGACCCAGTACTTC. This translates into CASRGTRISETQYF.

The chain employs TRBV7-3 and TRBJ1-1, with a possible D match to TRBD1 (5 bases). The CDR3 is 15 amino acids. Looked up from germline, CDR1 is SGHTA and CDR2 is FQGTGA. V dropped 2 bases and J dropped 0 bases, with 10 bases sitting between them. CDR3 sequence reads: CASSLQGSLNTEAFF. The CDR3 bases are TGTGCCAGCAGCTTACAGGGTTCGTTGAACACTGAAGCTTTCTTT. Full variable domain (rest looked up from reference TRBV7-3 and TRBJ1-1): GAGVSQTPSNKVTEKGKYVELRCDPISGHTALYWYRQSLGQGPEFLIYFQGTGAADDSGLPNDRFFAVRPEGSVSTLKIQRTERGDSAVYLCASSLQGSLNTEAFFGQGTRLTVV.

The sample holds a few counts of this clone. This chain uses TRBV6-5 with TRBJ2-2, with 14 bases matching TRBD2. The CDR3 totals 16 residues. V dropped 4 bases and J dropped 7; count of bases not matched to a gene: 5. Per germline, CDR1 MNHEY and CDR2 SVGAGI. CDR3 residues: CASSWTSGRIGGELFF. The CDR3 region has the DNA TGTGCCAGCAGTTGGACTAGCGGGAGGATAGGCGGGGAGCTGTTTTTT.

The V and J genes are TRBV5-1 and TRBJ1-1, with a possible D match to TRBD1 (6 bases). V was cut by 4 bases and J by 0 bases, with 22 bases left in between. The CDR3 contains 18 residues. From germline, CDR1 is SGHRS and CDR2 YFSETQ. The CDR3 DNA is TGCGCCAGCAGCCCACGGACAGCCGGGCGGGATATGAACACTGAAGCTTTCTTT. It specifies CASSPRTAGRDMNTEAFF.

This clone has only one observation. The chain employs TRBV11-3 and TRBJ2-2; TRBD1 matches 9 bases. Germline assignment: CDR1 SGHNT and CDR2 YENEEA. Trimming at V came to 5 bases and at J to 6 bases, leaving 7 bases not matched to a gene. CDR3 length equals 15 residues. CDR3 DNA sequence: TGTGCCAGCAGCACACGGGACAGGGAACCCGGGGAGCTGTTTTTT. It translates to CASSTRDREPGELFF.

Details on this clone: This sample includes further DNA sequences coding for the same CDR3. This sequence joins TRBV7-9 and TRBJ2-7; unclear D gene. This CDR3 has 12 amino acids. The germline V and J ends were trimmed by 2 bases and 4 bases, with 6 bases remaining between them. Looked up from germline, CDR1 is SEHNR and CDR2 is FQNEAQ (reference sequence). The CDR3 is CASSLLGYEQYF. The CDR3 DNA follows: TGTGCCAGCAGCTTATTGGGGTACGAGCAGTACTTC.

This chain connects TRBV28 to TRBJ1-2, with D tentatively TRBD1 (5 bases). The ends were cut back, 0 bases at V and 4 bases at J, with 9 bases in the middle. This CDR3 spans 14 amino acids. Germline loops: CDR1 MDHEN, CDR2 SYDVKM. The CDR3 coding sequence is TGTGCCAGCAGTTTATGGACAGAGATCTATGGCTACACCTTC. Protein: CASSLWTEIYGYTF.